Listed below are T cell receptor beta chains from one sample, sequenced in a study of blood T cell repertoires in COVID-19. TCRdb's copy holds only in-frame clones and misses some; the assay was immunoSEQ multiplex PCR. The sample shows a few hundred thousand clones, roughly 90% of them seen only once. The sequencing input was peripheral blood. The receptors were gathered from a woman aged 55-75 years with COVID-19, enrolled during active disease. The CDR3 runs from the conserved cysteine through the conserved F or W. A D gene is named only where the DNA matches it firmly. A row's size may be missing; if present it is once, few, many or a size class.

D	V	size	J	CDR3	DNA
.	TRBV19	.	TRBJ2-1	CASSIWAREAYNEQFF	TGTGCCAGTAGTATATGGGCCAGGGAGGCCTACAATGAGCAGTTCTTC
TRBD2	TRBV18	.	TRBJ2-1	CASSQNGLAGGYNEQFF	TGTGCCAGCTCACAAAACGGACTAGCGGGAGGTTACAATGAGCAGTTCTTC
TRBD1	TRBV4-2	.	TRBJ1-5	CASSQDVGQGGQPQHF	TGTGCCAGCAGCCAAGATGTAGGACAGGGGGGCCAGCCCCAGCATTTT
TRBD1	TRBV7-9	.	TRBJ1-4	CASSPGTGNEKLFF	TGTGCCAGCAGCCCAGGGACAGGAAATGAAAAACTGTTTTTT
.	TRBV7-2	.	TRBJ1-1	CASSLTGTDEAFF	TGTGCCAGCAGCTTGACAGGTACCGACGAAGCTTTCTTT
TRBD1	TRBV19	.	TRBJ2-5	CASSGQGVPETQYF	TGTGCCAGTAGTGGACAGGGAGTACCAGAGACCCAGTACTTC
TRBD1	TRBV5-5	.	TRBJ1-1	CASRVTGTHPEAFF	TGTGCCAGCAGGGTGACAGGGACCCACCCTGAAGCTTTCTTT
.	TRBV7-2	few	TRBJ1-1	CATKGGFTEAFF	TGTGCCACCAAAGGGGGATTCACTGAAGCTTTCTTT
.	TRBV5-1	few	TRBJ1-2	CASSFTTQNYGYTF	TGCGCCAGCAGCTTTACGACACAAAACTATGGCTACACCTTC
.	TRBV19	.	TRBJ1-2	CASSKQGNYGYTF	TGTGCCAGTAGTAAGCAGGGGAACTATGGCTACACCTTC
.	TRBV2	.	TRBJ1-1	CASSEVRGGAEAFF	TGTGCCAGCAGTGAAGTTAGGGGAGGTGCTGAAGCTTTCTTT
TRBD2	TRBV12-3/TRBV12-4	.	TRBJ2-7	CASRTSGEYEQYF	TGTGCCAGCAGAACTAGCGGGGAGTACGAGCAGTACTTC
TRBD1	TRBV28	.	TRBJ1-2	CASRRQGHTNYGYTF	TGTGCCAGCAGGAGACAGGGCCATACTAACTATGGCTACACCTTC
.	TRBV20-1	.	TRBJ2-2	CSAVRGGELFF	TGCAGTGCGGTCAGGGGCGGGGAGCTGTTTTTT
.	TRBV4-3	.	TRBJ1-5	CASGTGINQPQHF	TGCGCCAGCGGAACAGGGATCAATCAGCCCCAGCATTTT
TRBD2	TRBV24-1	once	TRBJ2-1	CATSAGTSEINEQFF	TGTGCCACCAGTGCCGGGACTAGCGAGATCAATGAGCAGTTCTTC
.	TRBV7-8	.	TRBJ1-5	CASSSRGGPSNQPQHF	TGTGCCAGCAGCTCTAGGGGTGGACCTAGCAATCAGCCCCAGCATTTT
TRBD1	TRBV19	.	TRBJ1-5	CASSGRGLMGNQPQHF	TGTGCCAGTAGTGGCAGGGGGCTAATGGGCAATCAGCCCCAGCATTTT
.	TRBV4-1	.	TRBJ1-3	CASSQGGVSAGNTIYF	TGCGCCAGCAGCCAGGGAGGGGTTTCGGCTGGAAACACCATATATTTT
.	TRBV7-3	.	TRBJ2-7	CASSLPGAGSHEQYF	TGTGCCAGCAGCTTACCAGGGGCAGGGTCCCACGAGCAGTACTTC
TRBD2	TRBV3-1/TRBV3-2	once	TRBJ2-3	CASSPGRLASDTQYF	TGTGCCAGCAGCCCGGGAAGACTAGCGTCAGATACGCAGTATTTT
.	TRBV6-5	.	TRBJ1-2	CASSPRAGARYGYTF	TGTGCCAGCAGCCCACGGGCGGGGGCGCGCTATGGCTACACCTTC
TRBD2	TRBV19	.	TRBJ2-2	CASSPSSGGHTGELFF	TGTGCCAGTAGTCCCTCTAGCGGGGGGCACACCGGGGAGCTGTTTTTT
TRBD1	TRBV6-5	.	TRBJ2-2	CASSRQGSNTGELFF	TGTGCCAGCAGCCGACAGGGGTCGAACACCGGGGAGCTGTTTTTT
.	TRBV6-1	.	TRBJ2-3	CASSESRPDTQYF	TGTGCCAGCAGTGAATCCAGGCCAGATACGCAGTATTTT
TRBD1	TRBV4-1	.	TRBJ1-6	CASSQEDRGLFNSPLHF	TGCGCCAGCAGCCAGGAGGACAGGGGGCTTTTCAATTCACCCCTCCACTTT
.	TRBV19	.	TRBJ1-4	CASRPRGQGEKLFF	TGTGCCAGTAGACCGAGGGGTCAGGGGGAAAAACTGTTTTTT
.	TRBV6-2/TRBV6-3	.	TRBJ2-7	CASSYKSQNGEQYF	TGTGCCAGCAGTTATAAGAGCCAAAACGGCGAGCAGTACTTC
.	TRBV21-1	many	TRBJ1-1	CASTLGAGGMNTEAFF	TGTGCCAGCACCTTGGGGGCAGGGGGAATGAACACTGAAGCTTTCTTT
.	TRBV25-1	.	TRBJ1-4	CASSGGGGEDEKLFF	TGTGCCAGCAGTGGGGGTGGAGGGGAGGACGAAAAACTGTTTTTT
TRBD1	TRBV5-6	.	TRBJ1-2	CASSYRGSYTF	TGTGCCAGCAGTTACAGGGGTAGCTACACCTTC
.	TRBV18	.	TRBJ1-1	CASSPRTYGFYTEAFF	TGTGCCAGCTCACCTAGGACATATGGGTTTTACACTGAAGCTTTCTTT
.	TRBV19	.	TRBJ1-1	CASSMVALNTEAFF	TGTGCCAGTAGTATGGTTGCGCTGAACACTGAAGCTTTCTTT
TRBD1	TRBV7-9	.	TRBJ2-1	CASSLAPGQGTYEQFF	TGTGCCAGCAGCTTAGCCCCGGGACAGGGGACGTATGAGCAGTTCTTC
TRBD1	TRBV9	.	TRBJ1-6	CASSVATTGSAPLHF	TGTGCCAGCAGCGTAGCTACGACAGGGTCGGCACCCCTCCACTTT
.	TRBV5-1	.	TRBJ1-2	CASSLFDLGGGYTF	TGCGCCAGCAGCTTGTTCGATCTCGGAGGAGGCTACACCTTC
.	TRBV6-2/TRBV6-3	.	TRBJ1-1	CASSPPLAYTEAFF	TGTGCCAGCAGTCCCCCTTTAGCGTACACTGAAGCTTTCTTT
TRBD1	TRBV13	.	TRBJ1-6	CASRPMTGDYNSPLHF	TGTGCCAGCAGGCCAATGACAGGGGATTATAATTCACCCCTCCACTTT